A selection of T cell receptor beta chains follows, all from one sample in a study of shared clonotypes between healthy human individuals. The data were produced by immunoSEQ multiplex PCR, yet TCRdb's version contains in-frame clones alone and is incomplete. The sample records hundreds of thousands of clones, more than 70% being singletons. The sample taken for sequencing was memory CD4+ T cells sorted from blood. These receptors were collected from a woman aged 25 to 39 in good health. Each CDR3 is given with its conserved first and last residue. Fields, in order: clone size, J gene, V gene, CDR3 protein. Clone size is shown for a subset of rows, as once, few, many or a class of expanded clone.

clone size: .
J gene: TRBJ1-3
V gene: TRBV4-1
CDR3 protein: CASSQGRGSGNTIYF

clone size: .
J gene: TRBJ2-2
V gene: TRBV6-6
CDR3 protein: CASSRGGTNTGELFF

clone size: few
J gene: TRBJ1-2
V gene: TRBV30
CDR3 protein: CASNRDRGYTF

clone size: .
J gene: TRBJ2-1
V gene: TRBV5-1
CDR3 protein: CASSWSGDGNEQFF

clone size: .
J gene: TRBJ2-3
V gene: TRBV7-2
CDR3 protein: CASSLGLATDTQYF

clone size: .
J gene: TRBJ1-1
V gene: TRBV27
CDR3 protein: CASSLGGQGNTEAFF

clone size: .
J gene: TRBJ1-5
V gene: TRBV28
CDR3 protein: CASERVSNQPQHF

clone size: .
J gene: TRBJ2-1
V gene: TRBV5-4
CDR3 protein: CASSLAAGVKYNEQFF

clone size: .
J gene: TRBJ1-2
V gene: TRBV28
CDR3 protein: CATSAGRAYGYTF

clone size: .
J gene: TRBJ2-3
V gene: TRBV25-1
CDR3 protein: CASSVQLAGGTDTQYF

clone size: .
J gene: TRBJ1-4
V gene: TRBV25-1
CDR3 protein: CASSDPPGQGGEKLFF

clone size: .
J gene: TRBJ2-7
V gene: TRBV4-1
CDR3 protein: CASSRKSTSGDSYEQYF

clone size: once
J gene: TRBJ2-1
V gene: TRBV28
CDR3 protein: CASSLRNNEQFF

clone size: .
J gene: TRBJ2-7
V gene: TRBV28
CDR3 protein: CASSLVGSRSYEQYF

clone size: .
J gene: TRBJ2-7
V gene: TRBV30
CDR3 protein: CAWGKKGLVMSRYF

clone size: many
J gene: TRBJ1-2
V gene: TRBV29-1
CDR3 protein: CSVEDPGGGEAF

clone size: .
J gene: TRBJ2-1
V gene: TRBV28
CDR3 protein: CASSASAGVNEQFF

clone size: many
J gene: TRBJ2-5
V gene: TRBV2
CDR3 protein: CASNTLRGETQYF

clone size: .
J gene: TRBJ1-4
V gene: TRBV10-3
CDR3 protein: CAISELEGPHEKLFF

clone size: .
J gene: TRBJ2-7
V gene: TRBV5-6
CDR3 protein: CASSFLTAAYEQYF

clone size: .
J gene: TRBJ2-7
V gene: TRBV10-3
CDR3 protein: CAISGPGINEQYF

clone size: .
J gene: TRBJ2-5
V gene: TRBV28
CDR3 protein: CASSIPTSGVRETQYF

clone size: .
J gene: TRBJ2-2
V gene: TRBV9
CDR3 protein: CASSVRQGTGELFF

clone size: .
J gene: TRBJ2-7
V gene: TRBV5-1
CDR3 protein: CASSLGTSGNNEQYF

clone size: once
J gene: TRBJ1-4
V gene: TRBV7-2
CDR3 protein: CASSAYEGLGEKLFF

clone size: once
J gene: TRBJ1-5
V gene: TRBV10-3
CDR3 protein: CAISEDTHSNQPQHF

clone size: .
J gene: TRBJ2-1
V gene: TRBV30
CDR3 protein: CAWSVGGSGFGEQFF

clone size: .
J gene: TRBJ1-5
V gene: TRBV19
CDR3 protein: CASAGDRGRILSNQPQHF

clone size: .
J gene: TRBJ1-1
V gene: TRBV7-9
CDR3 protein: CASSLDGLGTGTEAFF

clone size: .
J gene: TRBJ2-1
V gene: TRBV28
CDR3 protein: CASSSRRGPSYNEQFF

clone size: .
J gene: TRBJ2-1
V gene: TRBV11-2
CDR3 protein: CASSKTGKYNEQFF

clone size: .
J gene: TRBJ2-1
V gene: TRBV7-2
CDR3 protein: CASSLAPGTGRNEQFF

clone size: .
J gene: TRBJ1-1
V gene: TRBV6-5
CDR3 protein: CASSRVGYTEAFF

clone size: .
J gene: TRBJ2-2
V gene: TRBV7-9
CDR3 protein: CASSLEGVTGELFF

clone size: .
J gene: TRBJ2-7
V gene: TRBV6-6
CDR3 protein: CASSDPETYEQYF

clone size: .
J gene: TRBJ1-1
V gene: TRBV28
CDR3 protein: CASSLRGLRITGAFF

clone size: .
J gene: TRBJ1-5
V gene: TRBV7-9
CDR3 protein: CASSLEGTALAPQHF

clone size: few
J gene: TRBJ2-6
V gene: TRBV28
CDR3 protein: CASSPVPGQSSGANVLTF

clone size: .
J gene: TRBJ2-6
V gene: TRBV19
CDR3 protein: CASSIVDSGANVLTF

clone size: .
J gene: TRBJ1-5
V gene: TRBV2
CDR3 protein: CASSAQYSNQPQHF

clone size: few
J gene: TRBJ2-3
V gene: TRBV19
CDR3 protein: CASRRREEDTQYF

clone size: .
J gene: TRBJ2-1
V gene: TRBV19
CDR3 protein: CASTQDTGTYNEQFF

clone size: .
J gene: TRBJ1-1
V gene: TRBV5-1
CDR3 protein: CASSLGLEGAGTEAFF

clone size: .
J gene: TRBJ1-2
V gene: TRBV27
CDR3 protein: CASSLSKYTGRGYTF

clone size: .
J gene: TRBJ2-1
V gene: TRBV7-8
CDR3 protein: CASSQEAASYNEQFF

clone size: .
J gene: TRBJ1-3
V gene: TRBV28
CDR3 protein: CASSFSTGTNTIYF

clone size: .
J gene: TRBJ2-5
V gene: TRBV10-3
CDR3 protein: CAISPAGTGGPQETQYF

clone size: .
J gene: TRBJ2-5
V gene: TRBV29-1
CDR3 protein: CSINLAGGPQTQYF

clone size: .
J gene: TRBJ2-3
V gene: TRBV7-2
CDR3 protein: CASSQNVLVSDTQYF

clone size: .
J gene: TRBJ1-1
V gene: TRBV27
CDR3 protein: CASSFRRASTEAFF

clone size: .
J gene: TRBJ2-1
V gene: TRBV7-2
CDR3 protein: CASSPSDTYNEQFF

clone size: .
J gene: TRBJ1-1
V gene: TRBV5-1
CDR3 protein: CASSFNGGTEAFF

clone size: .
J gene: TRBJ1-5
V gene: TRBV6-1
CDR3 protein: CASIGTGGRQPQHF